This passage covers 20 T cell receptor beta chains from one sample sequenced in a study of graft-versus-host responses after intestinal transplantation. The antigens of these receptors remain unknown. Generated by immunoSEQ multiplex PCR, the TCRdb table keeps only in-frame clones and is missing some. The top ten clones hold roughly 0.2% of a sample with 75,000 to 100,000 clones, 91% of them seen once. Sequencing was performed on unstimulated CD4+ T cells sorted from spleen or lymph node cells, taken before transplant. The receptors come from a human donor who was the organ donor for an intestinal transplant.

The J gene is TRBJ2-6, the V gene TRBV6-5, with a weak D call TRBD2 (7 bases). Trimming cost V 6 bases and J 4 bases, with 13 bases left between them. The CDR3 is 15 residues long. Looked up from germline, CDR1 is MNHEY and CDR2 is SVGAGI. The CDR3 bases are TGTGCCAGCAGCCGCGGGGGCCGGGGGGCCAACGTCCTGACTTTC. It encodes CASSRGGRGANVLTF.

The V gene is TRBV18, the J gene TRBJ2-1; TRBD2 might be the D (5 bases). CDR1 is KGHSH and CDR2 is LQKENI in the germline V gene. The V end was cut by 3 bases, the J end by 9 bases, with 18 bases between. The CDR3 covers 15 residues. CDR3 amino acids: CASSPQLGKNSEQFF. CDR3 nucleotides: TGTGCCAGCTCACCGCAACTAGGGAAGAACAGTGAGCAGTTCTTC.

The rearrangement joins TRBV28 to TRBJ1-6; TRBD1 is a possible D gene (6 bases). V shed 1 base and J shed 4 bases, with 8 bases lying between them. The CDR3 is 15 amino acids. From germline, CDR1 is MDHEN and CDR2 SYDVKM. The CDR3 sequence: CASSLLGTYNSPLHF. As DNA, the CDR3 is TGTGCCAGCAGTTTATTAGGGACATATAATTCACCCCTCCACTTT. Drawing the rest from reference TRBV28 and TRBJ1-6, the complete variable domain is DVKVTQSSRYLVKRTGEKVFLECVQDMDHENMFWYRQDPGLGLRLIYFSYDVKMKEKGDIPEGYSVSREKKERFSLILESASTNQTSMYLCASSLLGTYNSPLHFGNGTRLTVT.

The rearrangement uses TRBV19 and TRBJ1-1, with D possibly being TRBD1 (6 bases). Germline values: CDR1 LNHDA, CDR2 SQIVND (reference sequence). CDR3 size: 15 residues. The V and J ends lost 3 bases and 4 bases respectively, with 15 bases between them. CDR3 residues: CASSMNFGGRTEAFF. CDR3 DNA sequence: TGTGCCAGTAGTATGAATTTCGGGGGGCGCACTGAAGCTTTCTTT.

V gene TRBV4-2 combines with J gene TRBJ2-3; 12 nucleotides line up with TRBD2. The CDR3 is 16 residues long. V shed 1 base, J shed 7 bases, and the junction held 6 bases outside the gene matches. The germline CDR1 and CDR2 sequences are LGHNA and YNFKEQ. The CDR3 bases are TGTGCCAGCAGCCAAGTCCCTAGCGGGGGGGTATATACGCAGTATTTT. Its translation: CASSQVPSGGVYTQYF.

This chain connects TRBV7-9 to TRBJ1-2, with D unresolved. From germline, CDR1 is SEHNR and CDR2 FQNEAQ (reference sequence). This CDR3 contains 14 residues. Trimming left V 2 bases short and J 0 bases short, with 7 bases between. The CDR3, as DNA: TGTGCCAGCAGCTTACGGGAGGCTAACTATGGCTACACCTTC. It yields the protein CASSLREANYGYTF.

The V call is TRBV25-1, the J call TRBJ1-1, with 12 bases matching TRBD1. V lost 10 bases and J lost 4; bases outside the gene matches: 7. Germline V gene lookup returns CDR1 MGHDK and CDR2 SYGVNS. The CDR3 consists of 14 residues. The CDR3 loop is CATGGTGGVTEAFF. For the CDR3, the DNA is TGTGCCACCGGAGGGACAGGGGGCGTCACTGAAGCTTTCTTT.

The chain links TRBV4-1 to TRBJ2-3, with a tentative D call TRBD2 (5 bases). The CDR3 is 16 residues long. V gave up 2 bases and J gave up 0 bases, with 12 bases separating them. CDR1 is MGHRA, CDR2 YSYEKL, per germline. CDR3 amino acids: CASSQTRGLSTDTQYF. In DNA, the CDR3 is TGCGCCAGCAGCCAAACTAGAGGACTTAGCACAGATACGCAGTATTTT.

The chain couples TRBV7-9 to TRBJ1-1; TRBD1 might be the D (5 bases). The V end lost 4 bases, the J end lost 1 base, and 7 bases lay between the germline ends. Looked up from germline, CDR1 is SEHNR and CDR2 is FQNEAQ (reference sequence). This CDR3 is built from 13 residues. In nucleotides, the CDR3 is TGTGCCAGCAGCTCCGGACAGAACACTGAAGCTTTCTTT. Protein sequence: CASSSGQNTEAFF.

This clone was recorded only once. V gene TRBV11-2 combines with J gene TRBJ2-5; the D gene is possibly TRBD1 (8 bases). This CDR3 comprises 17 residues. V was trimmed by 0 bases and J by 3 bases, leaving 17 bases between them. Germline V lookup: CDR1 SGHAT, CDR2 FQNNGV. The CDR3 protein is CASSLDYRTGREETQYF. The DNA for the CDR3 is TGTGCCAGCAGCTTAGACTACCGGACAGGGAGGGAAGAGACCCAGTACTTC.

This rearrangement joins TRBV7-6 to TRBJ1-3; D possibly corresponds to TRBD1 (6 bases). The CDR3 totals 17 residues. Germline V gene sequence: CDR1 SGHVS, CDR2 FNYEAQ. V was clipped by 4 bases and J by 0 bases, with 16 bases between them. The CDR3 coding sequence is TGTGCCAGCAGCTCGACCCCAGGACAGACCTCTGGAAACACCATATATTTT. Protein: CASSSTPGQTSGNTIYF.

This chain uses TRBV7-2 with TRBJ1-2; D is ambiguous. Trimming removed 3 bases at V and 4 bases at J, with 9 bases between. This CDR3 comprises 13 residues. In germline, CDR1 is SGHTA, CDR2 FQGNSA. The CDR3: CASSFAYPYGYTF. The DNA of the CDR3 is TGTGCCAGCAGCTTCGCGTACCCCTATGGCTACACCTTC. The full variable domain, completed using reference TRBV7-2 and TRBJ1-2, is GAGVSQSPSNKVTEKGKDVELRCDPISGHTALYWYRQSLGQGLEFLIYFQGNSAPDKSGLPSDRFSAERTGGSVSTLTIQRTQQEDSAVYLCASSFAYPYGYTFGSGTRLTVV.

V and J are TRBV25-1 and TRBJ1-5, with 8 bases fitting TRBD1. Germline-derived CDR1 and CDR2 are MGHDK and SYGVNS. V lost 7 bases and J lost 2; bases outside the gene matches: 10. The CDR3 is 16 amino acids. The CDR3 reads CASNKRAGQGNQPQHF. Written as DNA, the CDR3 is TGTGCCAGCAATAAAAGAGCGGGACAGGGCAATCAGCCCCAGCATTTT.

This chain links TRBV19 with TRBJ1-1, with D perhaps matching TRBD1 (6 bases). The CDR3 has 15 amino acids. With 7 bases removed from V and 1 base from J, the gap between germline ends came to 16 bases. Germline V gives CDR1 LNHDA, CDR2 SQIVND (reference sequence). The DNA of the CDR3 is TGTGCCAGTACCGAGACAGGCCAAACGAACACTGAAGCTTTCTTT. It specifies CASTETGQTNTEAFF. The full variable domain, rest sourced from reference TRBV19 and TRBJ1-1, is DGGITQSPKYLFRKEGQNVTLSCEQNLNHDAMYWYRQDPGQGLRLIYYSQIVNDFQKGDIAEGYSVSREKKESFPLTVTSAQKNPTAFYLCASTETGQTNTEAFFGQGTRLTVV.

The CDR3 loop is CASGLQGSSNEKLFF. Here the CDR3 DNA reads TGTGCCAGCGGCCTACAGGGTAGCTCTAATGAAAAACTGTTTTTT. This sequence joins TRBV5-6 and TRBJ1-4, with TRBD1 as a possible D gene (6 bases). Germline V CDR1 and CDR2: SGHDT, YYEEEE. Trimming left V 7 bases short and J 3 bases short, with 16 bases between. There are 15 residues in the CDR3.

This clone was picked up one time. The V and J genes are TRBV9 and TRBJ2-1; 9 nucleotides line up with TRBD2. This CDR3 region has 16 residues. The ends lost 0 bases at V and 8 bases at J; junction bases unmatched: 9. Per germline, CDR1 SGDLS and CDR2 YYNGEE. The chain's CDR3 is CASSVGASGVGDEQFF. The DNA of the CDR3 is TGTGCCAGCAGCGTAGGAGCTAGCGGGGTAGGAGATGAGCAGTTCTTC.

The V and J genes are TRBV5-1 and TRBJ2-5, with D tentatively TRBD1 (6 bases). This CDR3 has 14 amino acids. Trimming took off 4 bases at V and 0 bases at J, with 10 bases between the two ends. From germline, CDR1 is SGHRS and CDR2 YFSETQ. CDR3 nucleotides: TGCGCCAGCAGCCAGGGGCGAAACCAAGAGACCCAGTACTTC. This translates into CASSQGRNQETQYF.

Written as DNA, the CDR3 is TGTGCCAGCAGAGATAGCGGGGGGTTAAGTAATGAGCAGTTCTTC. Protein product: CASRDSGGLSNEQFF. The rearrangement joins TRBV9 to TRBJ2-1, with 10 bases identical to TRBD2. Germline values: CDR1 SGDLS, CDR2 YYNGEE. V shed 5 bases, J shed 7 bases, and the junction held 9 bases outside the gene matches. The CDR3 has 15 amino acids.

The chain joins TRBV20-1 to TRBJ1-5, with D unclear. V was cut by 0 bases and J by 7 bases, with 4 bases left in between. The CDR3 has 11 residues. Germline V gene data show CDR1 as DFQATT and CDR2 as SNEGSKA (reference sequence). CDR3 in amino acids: CSARDGQPQHF. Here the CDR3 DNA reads TGCAGTGCTAGAGACGGGCAGCCCCAGCATTTT.

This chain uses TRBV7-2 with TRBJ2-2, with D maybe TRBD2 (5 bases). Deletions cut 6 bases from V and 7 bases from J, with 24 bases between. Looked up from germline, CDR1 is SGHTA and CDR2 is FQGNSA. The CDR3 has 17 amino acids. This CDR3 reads CASRPIMSRGRGGELFF. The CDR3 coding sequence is TGTGCCAGCAGACCTATTATGTCCCGGGGTCGAGGCGGGGAGCTGTTTTTT.